This T cell receptor (beta chain) derives from a study of blood T cell repertoires in COVID-19. Background on the study: Researchers got acute and convalescent COVID-19 samples from the United States, Italy and Spain. In each case, the material was cDNA or gDNA derived from T cells, B-cell-depleted T cells, or PBMCs.

The CDR3 is made up of 18 amino acids. CDR1 is KGHDR and CDR2 is SFDVKD in the germline V gene. Trimming pared 3 bases from V and 1 base from J, leaving 21 bases between. Study processing details: Researchers report that nucleated cell counts were estimated from reference gene primer amplification. Measured with immunoSEQ multiplex PCR; TCRdb has only the in-frame clones, and not every one. V and J calls and clone size follow that table, whereas D and trimming were derived from the DNA. This sample carries about 250,000 clones, just under 85% of them seen once, and the ten largest clones take about 6.3%.

Sample: peripheral blood. The chain is built from TRBV24-1 and TRBJ2-7, with TRBD1 as a possible D gene (6 bases). The source is an older woman with active or convalescent COVID-19. The CDR3 nucleotides are TGTGCCACCAGTGATACCCATCGACAGGAACCCCGATCCTACGAGCAGTACGTC. This encodes CATSDTHRQEPRSYEQYV.